Shown below are 12 T cell receptor beta chains from a single sample sequenced in a study of blood T cell repertoires in COVID-19 (dated by TCRdb to about 2020). To prepare the library, the immunoSEQ multiplex PCR assay was applied. As stored in TCRdb, this immuneACCESS dataset retains in-frame rearrangements with V and J assigned. A fraction of the clones does not appear; measured against another copy, unresolved V genes explain less than half of the discrepancy, and the remainder lacks a known reason. The sample table contains approximately 350,000 clones; only one count was recorded for around 90% of them. The top ten hold 3% to 4% of the sample. The sequenced sample consisted of peripheral blood. The source is a woman aged 18-29 years who had recovered from COVID-19.

V usage is TRBV30 and J usage is TRBJ2-5; 11 nucleotides agree with TRBD2. V lost 3 bases and J lost 1; bases outside the gene matches: 1. Germline V gene sequence: CDR1 GTSNPN, CDR2 SVGIG (reference sequence). CDR3 length: 14 residues. The CDR3 nucleotides are TGTGCCTGGAGCGGGACTAGCGGCCAAGAGACCCAGTACTTC. Protein: CAWSGTSGQETQYF.

The chain has TRBV27 and TRBJ1-5; D gene uncertain. Trimming cost V 4 bases and J 0 bases, with 7 bases left between them. CDR3 length: 14 residues. CDR1 is MNHEY and CDR2 is SMNVEV in the germline V gene (reference sequence). CDR3 nucleotide sequence: TGTGCCAGCAGTTGGGGAGATAGCAATCAGCCCCAGCATTTT. This translates into CASSWGDSNQPQHF.

The chain links TRBV5-1 to TRBJ2-5, with D perhaps matching TRBD2 (5 bases). V was clipped by 0 bases and J by 1 base, with 7 bases between them. The CDR3 spans 14 residues. The germline V gene has CDR1 SGHRS and CDR2 YFSETQ. The CDR3 region is CASSLEDFQETQYF. The CDR3 DNA sequence: TGCGCCAGCAGCTTGGAGGACTTCCAAGAGACCCAGTACTTC.

The gene calls are TRBV6-2 or TRBV6-3 and TRBJ2-5; 7 bases are a match to TRBD2. Trimming at V came to 1 base and at J to 5 bases, leaving 4 bases not matched to a gene. Looked up from germline, CDR1 is MNHEY and CDR2 is SVGEGT. This CDR3 has 14 residues. For the CDR3, the DNA is TGTGCCAGCAGTTACTTCGCGGGAGTCGAGACCCAGTACTTC. This codes for CASSYFAGVETQYF.

This chain links TRBV6-1 with TRBJ2-2; 9 nucleotides line up with TRBD1. Germline V gene sequence: CDR1 MNHNS, CDR2 SASEGT. The CDR3 has 18 residues. The J segment lost 0 bases and the V segment lost 5 bases, leaving 10 bases of the junction unmatched. CDR3 sequence reads: CASSKVGTGLANTGELFF. The CDR3 DNA reads TGTGCCAGCAGTAAAGTAGGGACAGGGTTAGCGAACACCGGGGAGCTGTTTTTT.

The chain recombines TRBV5-1 with TRBJ1-6; D gene unclear. Trimming took 1 base from V and 5 from J, leaving 10 bases between them. Germline V gene lookup returns CDR1 SGHRS and CDR2 YFSETQ. The CDR3 totals 15 residues. The CDR3 here is CASSLRPDDNSPLHF. As DNA, the CDR3 is TGCGCCAGCAGCTTGCGTCCAGATGATAATTCACCCCTCCACTTT.

The chain has TRBV19 and TRBJ2-5; 9 nucleotides match TRBD1. The CDR3 sequence is 16 residues long. After removal of 2 bases from V and 1 base from J, the junction contained 5 bases not matched to a gene. Germline assignment: CDR1 LNHDA and CDR2 SQIVND (reference sequence). CDR3 region: CASSIRATGGQETQYF. The CDR3, as DNA: TGTGCCAGTAGTATAAGGGCGACAGGGGGCCAAGAGACCCAGTACTTC.

The rearrangement links TRBV18 to TRBJ2-4; TRBD1 aligns across 9 bases. Germline loops: CDR1 KGHSH, CDR2 LQKENI. V trimming: 8 bases; J trimming: 3 bases; junction bases outside the gene matches: 11. The CDR3 has 16 amino acids. The CDR3 DNA is TGTGCCAGCGCCGGAGGACAGGGGCTTGACAAAAACATTCAGTACTTC. As protein: CASAGGQGLDKNIQYF.

The V gene is TRBV3-1 (or the pseudogene TRBV3-2), the J gene TRBJ2-1; 14 nucleotides line up with TRBD2. CDR1 is LGHDT, CDR2 YNNKEL, per germline (reference sequence). Trimming cost V 2 bases and J 6 bases; bases outside gene matches: 6. The CDR3 totals 17 residues. CDR3 loop: CASSQMMTSGRVNEQFF. DNA of the CDR3: TGTGCCAGCAGCCAAATGATGACTAGCGGGAGGGTCAATGAGCAGTTCTTC.

The gene calls are TRBV10-2 and TRBJ1-1; TRBD1 matches 8 bases. The ends lost 6 bases at V and 1 base at J; junction bases unmatched: 4. Per germline, CDR1 WSHSY and CDR2 SAAADI. The CDR3 consists of 14 residues. CDR3 sequence: CASRDRGSNTEAFF. The CDR3 DNA follows: TGCGCCAGCAGAGACAGGGGATCGAACACTGAAGCTTTCTTT.

This clone occurred a few times. The genes are TRBV2 and TRBJ1-1; no clear D. This CDR3 region has 14 residues. CDR1 and CDR2 (germline): SNHLY, FYNNEI. V lost 6 bases and J 1 base, leaving 12 bases between the germline ends. The CDR3 bases are TGTGCCAGCAGGTACGGGATACGGAACACTGAAGCTTTCTTT. Encoded protein: CASRYGIRNTEAFF.

The chain employs TRBV11-3 and TRBJ2-3; 11 bases fit TRBD2. The V gene end was trimmed by 6 bases and the J gene end by 6 bases; junction bases not matched to a gene: 8. CDR1 SGHNT and CDR2 YENEEA come from the germline V gene. The CDR3 runs to 15 residues. CDR3 bases: TGTGCCAGCAGTCGAATAGCGGGAGGGGTGGATACGCAGTATTTT. As protein: CASSRIAGGVDTQYF.